This passage covers 2 T cell receptor beta chains from one sample sequenced in a study of cytomegalovirus exposure and HLA in healthy donors. The PCR made use of 60 Vbeta and 13 Jbeta primers. The method was immunoSEQ multiplex PCR; TCRdb's version includes in-frame clones alone and lacks a portion of them. Among approximately 140,000 clones listed, more than 75% were seen once. The sequenced sample consisted of PBMCs. These receptors were collected from a human donor in good health.

The gene calls are TRBV5-3 and TRBJ2-5, with D maybe TRBD2 (5 bases). TRBV5-3 is sorted into the ORF group, with uncertain function. The CDR3 loop spans 14 amino acids. With 7 bases removed from V and 4 bases from J, the gap between germline ends came to 17 bases. For the CDR3, the DNA is TGTGCCAGAGAGAGACTAAGGGAAGGAGAGACCCAGTACTTC. Protein: CARERLREGETQYF.

This clone has more than one count but fewer than ten. J is TRBJ1-4 and V is TRBV4-3; possibly TRBD1 for D (5 bases). Germline CDR1 LGHNA, CDR2 YSLEER. The CDR3 has 16 residues. V was pared by 0 bases and J by 7 bases, with 15 bases between. This CDR3 reads CASSQDLGGVGEKLFF. The CDR3 nucleotides are TGCGCCAGCAGCCAAGATTTGGGAGGGGTGGGTGAAAAACTGTTTTTT.